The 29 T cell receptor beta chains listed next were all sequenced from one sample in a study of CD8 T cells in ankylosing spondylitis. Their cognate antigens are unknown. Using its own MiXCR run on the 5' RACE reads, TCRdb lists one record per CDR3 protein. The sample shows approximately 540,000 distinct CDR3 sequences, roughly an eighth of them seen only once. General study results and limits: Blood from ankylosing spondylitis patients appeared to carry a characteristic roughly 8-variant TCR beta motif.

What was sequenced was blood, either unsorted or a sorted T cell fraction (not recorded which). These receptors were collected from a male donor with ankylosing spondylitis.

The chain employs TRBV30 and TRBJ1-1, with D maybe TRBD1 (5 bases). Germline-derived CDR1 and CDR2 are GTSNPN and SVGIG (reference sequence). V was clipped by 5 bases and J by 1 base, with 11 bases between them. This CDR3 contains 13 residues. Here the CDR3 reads CAWERQSNTEAFF. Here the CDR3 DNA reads TGTGCCTGGGAAAGACAGTCGAACACTGAAGCTTTCTTT.

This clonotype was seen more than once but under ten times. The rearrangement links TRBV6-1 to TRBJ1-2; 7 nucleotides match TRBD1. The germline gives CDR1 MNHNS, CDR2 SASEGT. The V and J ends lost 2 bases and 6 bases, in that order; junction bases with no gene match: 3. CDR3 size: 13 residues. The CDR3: CASSEQQGNGYTF. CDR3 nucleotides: TGTGCCAGCAGTGAACAACAGGGGAATGGCTACACCTTC.

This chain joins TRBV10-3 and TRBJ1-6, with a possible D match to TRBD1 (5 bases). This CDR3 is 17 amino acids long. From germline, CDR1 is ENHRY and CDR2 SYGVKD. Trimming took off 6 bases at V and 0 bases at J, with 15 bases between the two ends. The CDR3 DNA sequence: TGTGCCATCAGAGCCGGGGGGAGGAGCTCCTATAATTCACCCCTCCACTTT. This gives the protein CAIRAGGRSSYNSPLHF.

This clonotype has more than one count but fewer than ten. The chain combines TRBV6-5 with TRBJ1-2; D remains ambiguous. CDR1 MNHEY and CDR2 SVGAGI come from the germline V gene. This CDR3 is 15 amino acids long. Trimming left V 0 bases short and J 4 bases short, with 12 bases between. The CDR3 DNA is TGTGCCAGCAGTTACTCGCAGGTCCAACTCTATGGCTACACCTTC. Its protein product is CASSYSQVQLYGYTF.

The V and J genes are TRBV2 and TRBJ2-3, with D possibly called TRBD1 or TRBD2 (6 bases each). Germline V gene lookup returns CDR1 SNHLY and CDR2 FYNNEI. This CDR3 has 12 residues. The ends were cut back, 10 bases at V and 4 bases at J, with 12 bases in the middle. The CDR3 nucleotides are TGTGCCACAAAAGGGGGGCCAGATACGCAGTATTTT. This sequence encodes CATKGGPDTQYF.

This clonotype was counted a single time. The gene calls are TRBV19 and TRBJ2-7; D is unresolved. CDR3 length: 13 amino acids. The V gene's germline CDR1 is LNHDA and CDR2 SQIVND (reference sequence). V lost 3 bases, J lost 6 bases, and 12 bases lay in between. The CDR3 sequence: CASSMVSSSEQYV. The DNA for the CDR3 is TGTGCCAGTAGTATGGTTAGCTCTAGCGAGCAGTACGTC.

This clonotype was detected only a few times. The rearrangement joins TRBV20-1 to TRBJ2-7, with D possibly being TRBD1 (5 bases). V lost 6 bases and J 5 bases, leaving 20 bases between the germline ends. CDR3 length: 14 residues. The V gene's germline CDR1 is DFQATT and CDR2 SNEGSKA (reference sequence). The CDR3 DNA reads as TGCAGTGCCCGCCCAGGGCCCGCCATCCACGAGCAGTACTTC. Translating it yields CSARPGPAIHEQYF.

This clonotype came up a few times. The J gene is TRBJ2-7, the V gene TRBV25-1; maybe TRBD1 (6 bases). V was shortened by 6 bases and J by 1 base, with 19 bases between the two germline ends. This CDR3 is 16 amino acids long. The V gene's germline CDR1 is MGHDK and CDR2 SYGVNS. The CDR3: CASRNSDSLISYEQYV. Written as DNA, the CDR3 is TGTGCCAGCAGAAACTCGGACAGCCTCATTTCCTACGAGCAGTACGTC.

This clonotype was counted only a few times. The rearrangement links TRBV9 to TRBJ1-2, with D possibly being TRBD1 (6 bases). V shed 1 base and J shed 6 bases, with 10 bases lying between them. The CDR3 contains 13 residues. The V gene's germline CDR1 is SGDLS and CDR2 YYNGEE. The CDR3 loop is CASSVPRGDGYTF. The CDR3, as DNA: TGTGCCAGCAGCGTACCCAGGGGTGATGGCTACACCTTC.

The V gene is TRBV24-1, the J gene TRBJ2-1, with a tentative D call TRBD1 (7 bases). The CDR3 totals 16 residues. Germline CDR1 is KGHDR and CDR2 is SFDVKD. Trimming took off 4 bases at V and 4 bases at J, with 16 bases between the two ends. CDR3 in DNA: TGTGCCACCAGTGAAATGTCAGGGGGGCAATACAATGAGCAGTTCTTC. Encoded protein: CATSEMSGGQYNEQFF.

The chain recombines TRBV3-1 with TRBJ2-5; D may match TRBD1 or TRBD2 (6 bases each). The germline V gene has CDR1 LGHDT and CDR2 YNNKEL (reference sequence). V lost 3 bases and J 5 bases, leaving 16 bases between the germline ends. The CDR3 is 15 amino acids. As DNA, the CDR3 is TGTGCCAGCAGCCATTCAGGAGGGGGAGGCGAGACCCAGTACTTC. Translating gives CASSHSGGGGETQYF.

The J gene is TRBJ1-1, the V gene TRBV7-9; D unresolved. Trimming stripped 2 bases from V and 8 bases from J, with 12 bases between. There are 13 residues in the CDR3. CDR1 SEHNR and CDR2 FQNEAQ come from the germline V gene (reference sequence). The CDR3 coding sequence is TGTGCCAGCAGCTTATCCCAGTCCCCCGAAGCTTTCTTT. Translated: CASSLSQSPEAFF.

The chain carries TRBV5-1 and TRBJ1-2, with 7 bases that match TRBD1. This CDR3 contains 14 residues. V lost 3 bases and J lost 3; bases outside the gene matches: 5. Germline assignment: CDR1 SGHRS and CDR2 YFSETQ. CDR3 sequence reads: CASSSGQSDYGYTF. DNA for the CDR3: TGCGCCAGCAGCTCGGGACAGAGCGACTATGGCTACACCTTC.

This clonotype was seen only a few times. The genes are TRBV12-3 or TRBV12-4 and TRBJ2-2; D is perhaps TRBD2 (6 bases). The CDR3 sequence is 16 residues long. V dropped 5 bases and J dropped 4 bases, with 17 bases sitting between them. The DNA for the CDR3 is TGTGCCAGCAGTCCCCCGGGGCCCGGGGGCACCGGGGAGCTGTTTTTT. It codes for CASSPPGPGGTGELFF.

The CDR3 spells CASGLAGEGHEQFF. The CDR3 region has the DNA TGCGCCAGCGGACTAGCGGGAGAGGGGCATGAGCAGTTCTTC. The chain links TRBV10-1 to TRBJ2-1; the match to TRBD2 covers 13 bases. Per germline, CDR1 WNHNN and CDR2 SYGVQD (reference sequence). This CDR3 comprises 14 residues. V lost 8 bases and J lost 8; bases outside the gene matches: 6.

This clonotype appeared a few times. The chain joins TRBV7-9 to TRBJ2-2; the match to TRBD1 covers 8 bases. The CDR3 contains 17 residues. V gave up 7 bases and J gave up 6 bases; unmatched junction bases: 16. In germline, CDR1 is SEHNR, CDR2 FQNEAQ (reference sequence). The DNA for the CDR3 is TGTGCCAGCATCCATAGTCGGAGACAGGGGTCCGCCGGGGAGCTGTTTTTT. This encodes CASIHSRRQGSAGELFF.

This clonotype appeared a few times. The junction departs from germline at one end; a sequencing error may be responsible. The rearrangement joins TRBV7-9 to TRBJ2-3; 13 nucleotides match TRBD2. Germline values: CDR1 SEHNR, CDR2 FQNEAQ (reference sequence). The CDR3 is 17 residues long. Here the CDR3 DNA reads TGTGCCAGCAGCGCCGGGACTAGCGGGGAAAGCACGGATACGCAGTATTTT. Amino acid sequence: CASSAGTSGESTDTQYF.

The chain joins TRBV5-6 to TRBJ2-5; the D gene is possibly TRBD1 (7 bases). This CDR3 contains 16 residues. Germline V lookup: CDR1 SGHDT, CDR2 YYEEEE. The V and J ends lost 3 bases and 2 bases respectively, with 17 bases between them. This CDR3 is CASSSGFRGAQETQYF. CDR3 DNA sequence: TGTGCCAGCAGCTCAGGTTTCAGGGGGGCACAAGAGACCCAGTACTTC. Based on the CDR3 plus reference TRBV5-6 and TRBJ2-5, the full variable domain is DAGVTQSPTHLIKTRGQQVTLRCSPKSGHDTVSWYQQALGQGPQFIFQYYEEEERQRGNFPDRFSGHQFPNYSSELNVNALLLGDSALYLCASSSGFRGAQETQYFGPGTRLLVL.

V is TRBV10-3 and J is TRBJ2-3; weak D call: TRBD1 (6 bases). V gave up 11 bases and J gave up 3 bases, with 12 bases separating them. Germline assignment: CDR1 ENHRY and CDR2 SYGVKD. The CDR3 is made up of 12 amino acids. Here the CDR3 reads CAVTTGTDTQYF. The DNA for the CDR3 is TGTGCCGTCACCACAGGGACAGATACGCAGTATTTT.

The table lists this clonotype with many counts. CDR3 DNA sequence: TGCAGTGCTAGAGATTTCCGGTGGTCTAGCGGGAGGCCCGATGAGCAGTTCTTC. This encodes CSARDFRWSSGRPDEQFF. The V and J genes are TRBV20-1 and TRBJ2-1, with 11 bases identical to TRBD2. Germline-derived CDR1 and CDR2 are DFQATT and SNEGSKA (reference sequence). The CDR3 length is 18 residues. V was clipped by 0 bases and J by 8 bases; unmatched bases: 15.

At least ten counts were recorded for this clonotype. CDR3 nucleotide sequence: TGCAGTGCTAGAGGCTACAGACAGGGCTTTAGCAATCAGCCCCAGCATTTT. This translates into CSARGYRQGFSNQPQHF. The rearrangement links TRBV20-1 to TRBJ1-5; 7 nucleotides match TRBD1. This CDR3 is 17 amino acids long. Germline V CDR1 and CDR2: DFQATT, SNEGSKA (reference sequence). J was trimmed by 0 bases and V by 1 base; bases with no gene match: 9.

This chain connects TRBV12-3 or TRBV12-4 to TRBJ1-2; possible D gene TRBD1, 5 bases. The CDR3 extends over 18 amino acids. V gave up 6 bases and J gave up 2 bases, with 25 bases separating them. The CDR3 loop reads CASSSHGGDLFMNYGYTF. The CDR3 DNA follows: TGTGCCAGCAGCTCCCATGGTGGGGACTTATTTATGAACTATGGCTACACCTTC.

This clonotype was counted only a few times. In nucleotides, the CDR3 is TGCAGTGCTGAATTCAGCGGGAGGGGAGAGACCCAGTACTTC. Its translation: CSAEFSGRGETQYF. The chain combines TRBV20-1 with TRBJ2-5; 10 positions agree with TRBD2. The V gene's germline CDR1 is DFQATT and CDR2 SNEGSKA (reference sequence). After removal of 5 bases from V and 4 bases from J, the junction contained 7 bases not matched to a gene. The CDR3 consists of 14 residues.

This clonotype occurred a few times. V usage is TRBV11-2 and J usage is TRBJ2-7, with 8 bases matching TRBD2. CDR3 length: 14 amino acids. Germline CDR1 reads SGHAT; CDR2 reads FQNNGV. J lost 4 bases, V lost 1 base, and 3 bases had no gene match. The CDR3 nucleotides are TGTGCCAGCAGCTTAGGGGGGACTAGATACGAGCAGTACTTC. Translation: CASSLGGTRYEQYF. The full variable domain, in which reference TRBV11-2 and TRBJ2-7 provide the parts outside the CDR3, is EAGVAQSPRYKIIEKRQSVAFWCNPISGHATLYWYQQILGQGPKLLIQFQNNGVVDDSQLPKDRFSAERLKGVDSTLKIQPAKLEDSAVYLCASSLGGTRYEQYFGPGTRLTVT.

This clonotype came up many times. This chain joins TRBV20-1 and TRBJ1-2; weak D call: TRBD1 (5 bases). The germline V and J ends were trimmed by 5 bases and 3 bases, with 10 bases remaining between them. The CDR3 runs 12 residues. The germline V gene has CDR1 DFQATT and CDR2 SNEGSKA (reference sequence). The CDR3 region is CSARRGDYGYTF. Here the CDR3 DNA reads TGCAGTGCTCGGCGAGGGGACTATGGCTACACCTTC.

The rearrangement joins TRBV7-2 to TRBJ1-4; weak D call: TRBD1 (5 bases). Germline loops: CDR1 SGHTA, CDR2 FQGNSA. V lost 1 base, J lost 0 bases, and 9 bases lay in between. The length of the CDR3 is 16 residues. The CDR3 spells CASSLVGHPTNEKLFF. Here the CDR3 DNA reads TGTGCCAGCAGCTTAGTCGGACATCCAACTAATGAAAAACTGTTTTTT.

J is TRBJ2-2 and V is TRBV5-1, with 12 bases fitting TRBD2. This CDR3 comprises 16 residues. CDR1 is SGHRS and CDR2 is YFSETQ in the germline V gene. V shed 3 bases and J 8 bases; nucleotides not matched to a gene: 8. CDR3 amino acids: CASSSETSGSWGELFF. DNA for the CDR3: TGCGCCAGCAGCTCGGAGACTAGCGGGAGTTGGGGGGAGCTGTTTTTT.

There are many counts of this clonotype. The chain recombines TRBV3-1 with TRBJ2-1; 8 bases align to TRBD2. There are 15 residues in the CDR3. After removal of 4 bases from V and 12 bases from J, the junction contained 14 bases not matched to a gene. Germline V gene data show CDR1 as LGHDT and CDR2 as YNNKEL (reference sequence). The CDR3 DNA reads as TGTGCCAGCAGCCGAAGTCTAGCGGGTCCCTCTGGGCAGTTCTTC. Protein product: CASSRSLAGPSGQFF.

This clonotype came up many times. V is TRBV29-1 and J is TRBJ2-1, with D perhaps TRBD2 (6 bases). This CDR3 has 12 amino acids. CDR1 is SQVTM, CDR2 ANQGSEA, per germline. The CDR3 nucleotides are TGCAGTAGTTCCTGGGGCCGGGGGGAGCAGTTCTTC. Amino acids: CSSSWGRGEQFF.